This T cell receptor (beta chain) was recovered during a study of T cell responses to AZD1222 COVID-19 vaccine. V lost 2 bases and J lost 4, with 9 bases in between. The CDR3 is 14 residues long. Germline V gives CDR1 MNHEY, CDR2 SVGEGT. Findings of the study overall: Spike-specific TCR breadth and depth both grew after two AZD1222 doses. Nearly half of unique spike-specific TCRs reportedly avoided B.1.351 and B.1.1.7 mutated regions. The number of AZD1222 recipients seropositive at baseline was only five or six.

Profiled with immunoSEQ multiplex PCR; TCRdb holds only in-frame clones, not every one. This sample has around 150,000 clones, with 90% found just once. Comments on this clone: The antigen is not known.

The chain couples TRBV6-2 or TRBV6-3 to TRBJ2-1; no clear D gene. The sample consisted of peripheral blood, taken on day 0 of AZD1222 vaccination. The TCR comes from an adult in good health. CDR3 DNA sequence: TGTGCCAGCAGTTACGAACATTTGTACAATGAGCAGTTCTTC. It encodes CASSYEHLYNEQFF.